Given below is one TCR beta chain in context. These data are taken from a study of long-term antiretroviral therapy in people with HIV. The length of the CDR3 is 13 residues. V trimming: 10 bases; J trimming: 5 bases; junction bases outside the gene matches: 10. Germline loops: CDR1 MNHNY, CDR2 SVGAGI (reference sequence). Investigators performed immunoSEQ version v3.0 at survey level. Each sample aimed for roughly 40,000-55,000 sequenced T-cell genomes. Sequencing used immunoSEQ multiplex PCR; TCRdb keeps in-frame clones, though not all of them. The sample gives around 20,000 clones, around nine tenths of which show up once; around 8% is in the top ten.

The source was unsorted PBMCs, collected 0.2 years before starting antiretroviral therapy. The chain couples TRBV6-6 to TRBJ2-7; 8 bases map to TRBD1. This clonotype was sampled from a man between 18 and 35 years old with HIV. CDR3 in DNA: TGTGCCACCGAAGGACAGGGTATCAACGAGCAGTACTTC. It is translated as CATEGQGINEQYF.